The rows below give T cell receptor beta chains drawn from one sample of a study of radiation and T cells in renal cell carcinoma. Sequencing used immunoSEQ multiplex PCR; TCRdb keeps in-frame clones, though not all of them. The data contain approximately 120,000 clones, around 81% of them seen just once; the ten biggest clones take up 5% to 6.5%. This specimen consisted of blood, obtained from a patient whose treatment included radiotherapy and nephrectomy. All receptors come from a middle-aged man with renal cell carcinoma. Both conserved end residues are part of each CDR3. A D gene is named only where the DNA matches it firmly. Not every row has a clone size; where given, it reads once, few, many or a size class.

V	J	D	size	CDR3	DNA
TRBV29-1	TRBJ2-7	-	-	CSAGEEVHEQYF	TGCAGCGCAGGGGAAGAGGTACACGAGCAGTACTTC
TRBV5-1	TRBJ2-3	TRBD2	-	CASSWTLKAGGPRSTDTQYF	TGCGCCAGCAGCTGGACCCTTAAAGCGGGAGGGCCCAGATCCACAGATACGCAGTATTTT
TRBV18	TRBJ1-1	-	-	CASSQESGTEAFF	TGTGCCAGCTCACAAGAATCCGGGACAGAAGCTTTCTTT
TRBV6-1	TRBJ1-1	-	medium-sized	CASSETGNTEAFF	TGTGCCAGCAGTGAAACGGGAAACACTGAAGCTTTCTTT
TRBV2	TRBJ2-3	TRBD2	once	CASSDGRVTDTQYF	TGTGCCAGCAGTGACGGGAGGGTCACAGATACGCAGTATTTT
TRBV5-4	TRBJ2-5	-	-	CASSLSTSQETQYF	TGTGCCAGCAGCCTGTCAACTTCGCAAGAGACCCAGTACTTC
TRBV30	TRBJ1-3	TRBD1	-	CAWRGRDRGNTIYF	TGTGCCTGGAGAGGGCGGGACAGGGGAAACACCATATATTTT
TRBV19	TRBJ1-5	-	-	CASSTGVGNQPQHF	TGTGCCAGTAGTACGGGCGTGGGCAATCAGCCCCAGCATTTT
TRBV28	TRBJ2-5	-	-	CASSLGGAETQYF	TGTGCCAGCAGTTTAGGGGGGGCGGAGACCCAGTACTTC
TRBV11-2	TRBJ2-7	TRBD2	-	CASSLTGTSGYEQYF	TGTGCCAGCAGCCTCACCGGGACTAGCGGGTATGAGCAGTACTTC
TRBV18	TRBJ1-1	TRBD1	-	CASSLGTGGGTEAFF	TGTGCCAGCTCACTGGGGACAGGGGGCGGTACTGAAGCTTTCTTT
TRBV6-5	TRBJ2-7	TRBD1	-	CASSYGDRGYEQYF	TGTGCCAGCAGTTACGGGGACAGGGGATACGAGCAGTACTTC
TRBV28	TRBJ2-7	-	-	CASSLIRVPGTTYEQYF	TGTGCCAGCAGTTTGATCAGGGTTCCAGGGACGACCTACGAGCAGTACTTC
TRBV7-8	TRBJ1-2	-	-	CASSLAFSGYGYTF	TGTGCCAGCAGCTTAGCCTTTTCAGGGTATGGCTACACCTTC
TRBV6-5	TRBJ2-7	-	-	CASRISYEQYF	TGTGCCAGCAGAATCAGCTACGAGCAGTACTTC
TRBV7-2	TRBJ1-1	-	-	CASSFPGFIDTEAFF	TGTGCCAGCAGCTTCCCAGGGTTTATTGACACTGAAGCTTTCTTT
TRBV6-4	TRBJ1-1	-	-	CASSVQGGTEAFF	TGTGCCAGCAGTGTTCAGGGTGGCACTGAAGCTTTCTTT
TRBV28	TRBJ2-1	TRBD2	-	CASRNSGPHPYNEQFF	TGTGCCAGCAGAAATAGCGGGCCCCACCCCTACAATGAGCAGTTCTTC
TRBV30	TRBJ2-5	-	-	CAWRRGMLWETQYF	TGTGCCTGGAGGCGGGGAATGTTGTGGGAGACCCAGTACTTC
TRBV9	TRBJ2-3	TRBD2	few	CASSVIVGGADTQYF	TGTGCCAGCAGCGTAATCGTGGGAGGGGCAGATACGCAGTATTTT
TRBV5-4	TRBJ2-5	TRBD2	-	CASSFSGRQETQYF	TGTGCCAGCAGCTTTAGCGGGAGGCAAGAGACCCAGTACTTC
TRBV18	TRBJ2-2	-	-	CASSPWGQGTNTGELFF	TGTGCCAGCTCACCATGGGGGCAGGGTACGAACACCGGGGAGCTGTTTTTT
TRBV2	TRBJ1-4	TRBD1	-	CASTRLGQGDEKLFF	TGTGCCAGCACCAGACTGGGACAGGGTGATGAAAAACTGTTTTTT
TRBV19	TRBJ1-2	TRBD1	-	CASSLQGGAGYGYTF	TGTGCCAGTAGTCTGCAGGGGGGCGCGGGCTATGGCTACACCTTC
TRBV9	TRBJ2-5	TRBD2	-	CASSVDPGGSETQYF	TGTGCCAGCAGCGTAGATCCGGGGGGGTCAGAGACCCAGTACTTC
TRBV9	TRBJ2-5	-	-	CASSVGDPQGETQYF	TGTGCCAGCAGCGTAGGGGACCCACAGGGAGAGACCCAGTACTTC
TRBV2	TRBJ1-3	-	-	CASNLQISGNTIYF	TGTGCCAGCAATCTACAGATCTCTGGAAACACCATATATTTT
TRBV4-3	TRBJ2-7	-	few	CASSQDNRASEQYF	TGCGCCAGCAGCCAAGATAACAGGGCGTCCGAGCAGTACTTC
TRBV19	TRBJ2-1	TRBD1	-	CASRQTGGAHDEQFF	TGTGCCAGTAGACAGACAGGGGGCGCGCACGATGAGCAGTTCTTC
TRBV18	TRBJ2-1	-	-	CASSPPASLDYNEQFF	TGTGCCAGCTCACCACCGGCCAGTCTCGACTACAATGAGCAGTTCTTC
TRBV5-4	TRBJ1-1	-	-	CASSFQWGRTEAFF	TGTGCCAGCAGCTTCCAGTGGGGGCGAACTGAAGCTTTCTTT
TRBV7-9	TRBJ2-1	-	-	CASIPAGRYNEQFF	TGTGCCAGCATACCTGCGGGGAGATACAATGAGCAGTTCTTC
TRBV29-1	TRBJ2-7	-	once	CSVVEGPSSYEQYF	TGCAGCGTTGTTGAGGGACCGAGCTCCTACGAGCAGTACTTC
TRBV18	TRBJ1-4	-	-	CASSPNAGTNNEKLFF	TGTGCCAGCTCACCAAACGCCGGGACAAATAATGAAAAACTGTTTTTT